The present T cell receptor beta chain was sequenced within a study of early T cells in non-severe SARS-CoV-2 infection. The CDR3 runs to 13 residues. Germline V gene lookup returns CDR1 KGHSH and CDR2 LQKENI. Trimming left V 9 bases short and J 0 bases short, with 8 bases between. Each single cDNA molecule received a unique molecular identifier. A single record per CDR3 protein comes from TCRdb applying MiXCR to the 5' RACE reads. The data hold over 30,000 distinct CDR3 sequences, with almost 5.5% observed a single time. This clonotype was counted many times. This specimen was whole blood, taken at baseline. The gene calls are TRBV18 and TRBJ2-2, with D maybe TRBD1 (6 bases). The sequence was collected from an adult who was a healthcare worker with PCR-confirmed SARS-CoV-2 infection or an uninfected control (not recorded which). Written as DNA, the CDR3 is TGTGCCAGTGGGACACCGAACACCGGGGAGCTGTTTTTT. Translation: CASGTPNTGELFF.